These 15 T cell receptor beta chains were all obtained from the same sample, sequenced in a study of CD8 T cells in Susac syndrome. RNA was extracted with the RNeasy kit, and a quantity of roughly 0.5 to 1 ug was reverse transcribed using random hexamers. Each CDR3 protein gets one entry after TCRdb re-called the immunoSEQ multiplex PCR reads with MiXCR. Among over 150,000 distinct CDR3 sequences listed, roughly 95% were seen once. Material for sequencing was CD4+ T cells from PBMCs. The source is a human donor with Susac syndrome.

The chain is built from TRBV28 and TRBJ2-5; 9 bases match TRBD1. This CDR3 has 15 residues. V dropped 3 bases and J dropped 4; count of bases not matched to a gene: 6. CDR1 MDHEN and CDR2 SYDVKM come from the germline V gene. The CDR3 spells CASSFYRGRRETQYF. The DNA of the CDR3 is TGTGCCAGCAGTTTTTACAGGGGGCGACGAGAGACCCAGTACTTC.

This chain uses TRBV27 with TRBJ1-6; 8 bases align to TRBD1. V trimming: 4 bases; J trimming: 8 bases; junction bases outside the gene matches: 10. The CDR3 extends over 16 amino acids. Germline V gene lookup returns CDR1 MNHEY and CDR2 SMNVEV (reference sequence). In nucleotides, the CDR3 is TGTGCCAGCAGTTCCCTCGGACAGGGCGGATATTCACCCCTCCACTTT. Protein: CASSSLGQGGYSPLHF.

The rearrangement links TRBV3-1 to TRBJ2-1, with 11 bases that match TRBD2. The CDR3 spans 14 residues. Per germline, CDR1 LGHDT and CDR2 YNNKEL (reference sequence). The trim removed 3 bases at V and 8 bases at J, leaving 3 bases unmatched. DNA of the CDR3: TGTGCCAGCAGCCATACTAGCGGGAGCGATGAGCAGTTCTTC. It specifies CASSHTSGSDEQFF.

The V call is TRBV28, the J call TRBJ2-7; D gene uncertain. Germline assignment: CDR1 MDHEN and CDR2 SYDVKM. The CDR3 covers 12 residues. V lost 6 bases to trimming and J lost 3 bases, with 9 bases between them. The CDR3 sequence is CASRKGRYEQYF. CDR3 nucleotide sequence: TGTGCCAGCAGAAAGGGCCGCTACGAGCAGTACTTC.

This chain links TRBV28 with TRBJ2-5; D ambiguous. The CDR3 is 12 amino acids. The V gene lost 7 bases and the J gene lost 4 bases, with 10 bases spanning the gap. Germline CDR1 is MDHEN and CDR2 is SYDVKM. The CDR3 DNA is TGTGCCAGCAAAGCACAGAGAGAGACCCAGTACTTC. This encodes CASKAQRETQYF.

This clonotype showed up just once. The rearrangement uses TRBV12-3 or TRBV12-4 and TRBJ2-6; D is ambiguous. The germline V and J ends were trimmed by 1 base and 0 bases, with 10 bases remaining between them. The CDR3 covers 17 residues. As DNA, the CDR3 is TGTGCCAGCAGTTTAGGGGCAGCAGACTCTGGGGCCAACGTCCTGACTTTC. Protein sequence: CASSLGAADSGANVLTF.

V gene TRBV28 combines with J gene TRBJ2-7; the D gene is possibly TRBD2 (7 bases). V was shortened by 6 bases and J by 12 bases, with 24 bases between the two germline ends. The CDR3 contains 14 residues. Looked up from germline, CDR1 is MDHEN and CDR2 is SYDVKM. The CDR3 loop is CASSSRGAVHLRYF. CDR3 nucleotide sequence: TGTGCCAGCAGCTCCCGGGGGGCGGTACACCTTAGGTACTTC.

CDR3 in amino acids: CSAGQGSYEQYF. The CDR3 DNA sequence: TGCAGCGCTGGACAGGGATCCTACGAGCAGTACTTC. The V gene is TRBV29-1, the J gene TRBJ2-7, with 8 bases aligning to TRBD1. Per germline, CDR1 SQVTM and CDR2 ANQGSEA. The ends lost 7 bases at V and 1 base at J; junction bases unmatched: 3. The CDR3 is 12 amino acids.

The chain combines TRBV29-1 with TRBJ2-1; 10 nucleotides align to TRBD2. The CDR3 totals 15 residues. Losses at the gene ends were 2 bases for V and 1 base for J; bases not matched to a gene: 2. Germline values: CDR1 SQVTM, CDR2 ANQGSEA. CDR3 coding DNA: TGCAGCGTTGAACTACTAGCGGGATCCTACAATGAGCAGTTCTTC. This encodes CSVELLAGSYNEQFF.

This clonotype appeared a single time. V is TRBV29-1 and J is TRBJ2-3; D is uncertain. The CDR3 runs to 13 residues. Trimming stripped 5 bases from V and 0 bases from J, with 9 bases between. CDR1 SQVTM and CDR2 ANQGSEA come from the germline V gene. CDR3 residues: CSVQIASTDTQYF. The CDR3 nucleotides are TGCAGCGTTCAAATCGCTAGCACAGATACGCAGTATTTT.

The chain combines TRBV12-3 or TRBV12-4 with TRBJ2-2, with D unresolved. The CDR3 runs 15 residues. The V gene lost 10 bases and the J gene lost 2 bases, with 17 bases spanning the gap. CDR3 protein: CATATASRNTGELFF. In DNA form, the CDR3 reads TGTGCCACCGCAACAGCCTCTCGAAACACCGGGGAGCTGTTTTTT.

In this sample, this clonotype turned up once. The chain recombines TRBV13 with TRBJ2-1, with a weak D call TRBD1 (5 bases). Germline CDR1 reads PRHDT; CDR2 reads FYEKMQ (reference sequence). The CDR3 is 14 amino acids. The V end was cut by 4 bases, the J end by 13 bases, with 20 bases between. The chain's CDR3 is CASSSNLWGGGQFF. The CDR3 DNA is TGTGCCAGCAGCTCTAACCTTTGGGGCGGCGGACAGTTCTTC.

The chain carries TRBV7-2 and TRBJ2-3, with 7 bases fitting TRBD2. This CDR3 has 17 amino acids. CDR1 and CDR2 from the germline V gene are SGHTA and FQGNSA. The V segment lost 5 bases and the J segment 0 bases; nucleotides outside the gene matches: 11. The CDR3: CASSPGLGPFSTDTQYF. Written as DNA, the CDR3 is TGTGCCAGCAGCCCAGGACTAGGCCCCTTCAGCACAGATACGCAGTATTTT.

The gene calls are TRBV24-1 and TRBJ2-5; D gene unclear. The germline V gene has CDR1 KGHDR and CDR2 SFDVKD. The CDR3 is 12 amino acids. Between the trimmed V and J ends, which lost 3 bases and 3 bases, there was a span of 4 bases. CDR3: CATSDRKETQYF. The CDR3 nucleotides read TGTGCCACCAGTGATCGGAAAGAGACCCAGTACTTC.

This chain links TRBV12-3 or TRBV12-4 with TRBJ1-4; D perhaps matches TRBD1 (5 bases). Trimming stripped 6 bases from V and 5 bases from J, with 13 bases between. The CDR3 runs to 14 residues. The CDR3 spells CASSPTELNEKLFF. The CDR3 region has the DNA TGTGCCAGCAGCCCGACAGAGTTAAATGAAAAACTGTTTTTT.